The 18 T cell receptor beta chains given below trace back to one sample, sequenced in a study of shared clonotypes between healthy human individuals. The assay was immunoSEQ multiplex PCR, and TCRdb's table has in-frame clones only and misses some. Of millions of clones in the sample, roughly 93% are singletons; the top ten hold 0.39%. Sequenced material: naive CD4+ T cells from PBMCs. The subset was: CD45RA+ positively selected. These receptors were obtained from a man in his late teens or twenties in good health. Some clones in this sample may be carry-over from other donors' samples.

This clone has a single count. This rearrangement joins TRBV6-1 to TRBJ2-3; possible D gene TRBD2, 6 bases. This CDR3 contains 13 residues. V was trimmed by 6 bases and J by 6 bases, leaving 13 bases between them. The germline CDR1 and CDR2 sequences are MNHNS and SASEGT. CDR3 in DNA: TGTGCCAGCAGGGACTACAAACGGGATACGCAGTATTTT. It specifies CASRDYKRDTQYF.

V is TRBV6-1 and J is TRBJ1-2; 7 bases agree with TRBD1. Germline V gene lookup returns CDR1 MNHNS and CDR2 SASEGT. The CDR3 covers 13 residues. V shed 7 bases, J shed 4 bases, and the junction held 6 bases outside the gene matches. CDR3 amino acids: CASTTGTAYGYTF. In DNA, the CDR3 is TGTGCCAGCACCACCGGGACAGCCTATGGCTACACCTTC.

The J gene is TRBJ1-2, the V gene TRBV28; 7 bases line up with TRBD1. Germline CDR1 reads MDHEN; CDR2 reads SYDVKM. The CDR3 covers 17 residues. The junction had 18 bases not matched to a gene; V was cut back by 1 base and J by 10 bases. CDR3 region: CASSLFRDRVTLSVYTF. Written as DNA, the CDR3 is TGTGCCAGCAGTTTATTCCGAGACAGGGTAACACTATCGGTCTACACCTTC.

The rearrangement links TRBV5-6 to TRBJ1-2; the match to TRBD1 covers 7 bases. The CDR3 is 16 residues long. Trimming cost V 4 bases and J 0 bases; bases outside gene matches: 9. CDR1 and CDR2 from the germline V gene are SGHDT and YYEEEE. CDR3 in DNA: TGTGCCAGCAGCGGCACAGGGGAAACAGCTAACTATGGCTACACCTTC. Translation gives CASSGTGETANYGYTF.

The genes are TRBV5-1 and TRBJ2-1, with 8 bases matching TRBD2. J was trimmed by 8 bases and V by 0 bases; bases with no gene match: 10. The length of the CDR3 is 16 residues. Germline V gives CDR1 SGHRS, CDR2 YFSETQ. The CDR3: CASSLVTREAFYEQFF. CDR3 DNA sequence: TGCGCCAGCAGCTTGGTTACGCGGGAGGCTTTCTATGAGCAGTTCTTC.

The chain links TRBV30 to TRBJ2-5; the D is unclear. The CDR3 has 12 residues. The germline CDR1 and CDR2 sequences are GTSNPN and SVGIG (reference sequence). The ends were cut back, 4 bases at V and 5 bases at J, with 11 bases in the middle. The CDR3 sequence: CAWKGPGETQYF. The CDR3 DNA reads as TGTGCCTGGAAGGGTCCCGGGGAGACCCAGTACTTC. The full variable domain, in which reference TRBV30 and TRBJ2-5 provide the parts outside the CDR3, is SQTIHQWPATLVQPVGSPLSLECTVEGTSNPNLYWYRQAAGRGLQLLFYSVGIGQISSEVPQNLSASRPQDRQFILSSKKLLLSDSGFYLCAWKGPGETQYFGPGTRLLVL.

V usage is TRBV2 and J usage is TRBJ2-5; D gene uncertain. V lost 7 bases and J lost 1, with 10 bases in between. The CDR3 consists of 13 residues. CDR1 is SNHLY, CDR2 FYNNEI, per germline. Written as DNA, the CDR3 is TGTGCCAGCATTGGGCGATTCCAAGAGACCCAGTACTTC. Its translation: CASIGRFQETQYF.

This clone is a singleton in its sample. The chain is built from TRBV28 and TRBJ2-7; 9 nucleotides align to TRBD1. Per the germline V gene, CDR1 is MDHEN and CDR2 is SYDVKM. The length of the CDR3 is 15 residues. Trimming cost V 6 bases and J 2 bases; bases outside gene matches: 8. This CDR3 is CASRPPGQGAYEQYF. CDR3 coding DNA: TGTGCCAGCAGGCCGCCGGGACAGGGAGCCTACGAGCAGTACTTC.

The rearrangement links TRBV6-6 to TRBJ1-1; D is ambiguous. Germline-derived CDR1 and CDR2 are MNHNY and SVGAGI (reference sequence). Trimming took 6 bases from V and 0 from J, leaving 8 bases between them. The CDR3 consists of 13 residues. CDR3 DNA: TGTGCCAGCAGCCTCACAGTGAACACTGAAGCTTTCTTT. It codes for CASSLTVNTEAFF.

CDR3 sequence reads: CASSPGAGGAEAFF. CDR3 DNA sequence: TGTGCCAGCAGCCCCGGGGCAGGGGGTGCTGAAGCTTTCTTT. The J gene is TRBJ1-1, the V gene TRBV11-2; 7 bases match TRBD1. The V gene's germline CDR1 is SGHAT and CDR2 FQNNGV. The length of the CDR3 is 14 residues. J gave up 6 bases and V 5 bases, and 9 bases lay outside the gene matches.

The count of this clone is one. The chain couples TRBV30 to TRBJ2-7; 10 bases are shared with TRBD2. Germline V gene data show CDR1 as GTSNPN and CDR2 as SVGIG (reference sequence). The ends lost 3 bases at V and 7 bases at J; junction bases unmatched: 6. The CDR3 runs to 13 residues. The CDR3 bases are TGTGCCTGGAGCGCCCTAGCGGGAGTTGAGCAGTACTTC. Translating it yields CAWSALAGVEQYF.

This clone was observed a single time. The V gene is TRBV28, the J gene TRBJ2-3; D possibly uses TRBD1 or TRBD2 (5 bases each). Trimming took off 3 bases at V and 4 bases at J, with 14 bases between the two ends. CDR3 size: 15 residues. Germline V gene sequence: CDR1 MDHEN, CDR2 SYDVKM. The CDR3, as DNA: TGTGCCAGCAGTTTCCGGGGACGGTTGGCAGATACGCAGTATTTT. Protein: CASSFRGRLADTQYF.

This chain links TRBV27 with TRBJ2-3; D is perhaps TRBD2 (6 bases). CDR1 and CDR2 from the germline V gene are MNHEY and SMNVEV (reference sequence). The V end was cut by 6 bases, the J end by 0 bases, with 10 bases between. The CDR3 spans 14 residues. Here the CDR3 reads CASSQTRSTDTQYF. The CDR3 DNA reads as TGTGCCAGCAGCCAGACTAGGAGCACAGATACGCAGTATTTT.

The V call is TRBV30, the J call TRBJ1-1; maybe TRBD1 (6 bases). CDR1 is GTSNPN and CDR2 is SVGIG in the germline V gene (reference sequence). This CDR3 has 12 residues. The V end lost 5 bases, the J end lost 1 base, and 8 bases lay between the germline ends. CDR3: CAWGQSNTEAFF. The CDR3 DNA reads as TGTGCCTGGGGACAGTCGAACACTGAAGCTTTCTTT.

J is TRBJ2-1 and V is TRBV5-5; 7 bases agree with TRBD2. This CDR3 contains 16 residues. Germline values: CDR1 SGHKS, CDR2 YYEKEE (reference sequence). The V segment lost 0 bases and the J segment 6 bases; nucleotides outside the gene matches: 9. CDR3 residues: CASSLDGGSTANEQFF. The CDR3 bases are TGTGCCAGCAGCTTGGACGGCGGGAGTACGGCCAATGAGCAGTTCTTC.

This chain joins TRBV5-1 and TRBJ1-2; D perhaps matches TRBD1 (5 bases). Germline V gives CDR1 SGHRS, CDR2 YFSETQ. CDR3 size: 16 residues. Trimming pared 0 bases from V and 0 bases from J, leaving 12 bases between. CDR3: CASSLVGTQANYGYTF. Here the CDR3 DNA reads TGCGCCAGCAGCTTGGTTGGGACGCAAGCTAACTATGGCTACACCTTC. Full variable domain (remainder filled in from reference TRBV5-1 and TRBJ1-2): KAGVTQTPRYLIKTRGQQVTLSCSPISGHRSVSWYQQTPGQGLQFLFEYFSETQRNKGNFPGRFSGRQFSNSRSEMNVSTLELGDSALYLCASSLVGTQANYGYTFGSGTRLTVV.

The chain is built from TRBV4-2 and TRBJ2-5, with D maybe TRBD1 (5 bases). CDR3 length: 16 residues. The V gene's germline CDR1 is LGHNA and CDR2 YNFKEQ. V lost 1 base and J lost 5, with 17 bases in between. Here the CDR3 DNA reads TGTGCCAGCAGCCAAGGCCCGACCAATCACAGGGAGACCCAGTACTTC. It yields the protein CASSQGPTNHRETQYF.

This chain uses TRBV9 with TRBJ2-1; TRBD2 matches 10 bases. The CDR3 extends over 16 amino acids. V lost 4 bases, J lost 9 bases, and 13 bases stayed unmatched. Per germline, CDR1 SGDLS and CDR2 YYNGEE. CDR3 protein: CASSTSSGRFFSEQFF. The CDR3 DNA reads TGTGCCAGCAGCACAAGTAGCGGGAGGTTTTTCAGTGAGCAGTTCTTC.